This passage covers 14 T cell receptor beta chains from one sample sequenced in a study of PD-1 blockade in classical Hodgkin lymphoma. The repertoire was sequenced with immunoSEQ multiplex PCR; TCRdb's copy has only in-frame clones and lacks some. The sample holds 90,000 to 100,000 clones; around 78% are singletons and the top ten take about a tenth. Time point reported: cycle 4 day 1 (C4D1), after more than 5 weeks of nivolumab. Each of the patients experienced relapse following autologous stem cell transplantation, and their brentuximab vedotin exposure differed. The specimen was peripheral blood mononuclear cells (PBMCs), collected before the fourth cycle of nivolumab. The receptors originated from a human donor with classical Hodgkin lymphoma.

The chain is built from TRBV13 and TRBJ2-7; unclear D gene. V lost 4 bases and J lost 6, with 13 bases in between. Germline V gene lookup returns CDR1 PRHDT and CDR2 FYEKMQ (reference sequence). This CDR3 contains 13 residues. The CDR3 reads CASSSHPVTEQYF. In nucleotides, the CDR3 is TGTGCCAGCAGCTCGCACCCTGTAACCGAGCAGTACTTC.

V and J are TRBV7-2 and TRBJ2-7; D gene uncertain. The length of the CDR3 is 11 residues. With 5 bases removed from V and 6 bases from J, the gap between germline ends came to 8 bases. The germline V gene has CDR1 SGHTA and CDR2 FQGNSA. Written as DNA, the CDR3 is TGTGCCAGCAGCCCTACCTCCGAGCAGTACTTC. Protein sequence: CASSPTSEQYF. Supplemented by reference TRBV7-2 and TRBJ2-7, the full variable domain reads GAGVSQSPSNKVTEKGKDVELRCDPISGHTALYWYRQSLGQGLEFLIYFQGNSAPDKSGLPSDRFSAERTGGSVSTLTIQRTQQEDSAVYLCASSPTSEQYFGPGTRLTVT.

The chain is built from TRBV27 and TRBJ2-5, with 7 bases aligning to TRBD1. The CDR3 has 16 amino acids. Trimming at V came to 6 bases and at J to 2 bases, leaving 12 bases not matched to a gene. Looked up from germline, CDR1 is MNHEY and CDR2 is SMNVEV (reference sequence). The CDR3 protein is CASRPLGQARQETQYF. The CDR3 nucleotides are TGTGCCAGCAGACCTCTTGGACAGGCTAGACAAGAGACCCAGTACTTC.

The V gene is TRBV6-5, the J gene TRBJ2-7; possibly TRBD2 for D (5 bases). Germline loops: CDR1 MNHEY, CDR2 SVGAGI. With 4 bases removed from V and 6 bases from J, the gap between germline ends came to 16 bases. The CDR3 has 14 amino acids. In DNA, the CDR3 is TGTGCCAGCAGTTCTCTCCGGGAACGTCGCGAGCAGTACTTC. It codes for CASSSLRERREQYF.

J is TRBJ2-5 and V is TRBV5-1; 9 bases are a match to TRBD2. V lost 1 base to trimming and J lost 7 bases; unmatched junction nucleotides: 14. The germline V gene has CDR1 SGHRS and CDR2 YFSETQ. This CDR3 has 17 residues. The CDR3 is CASSLHTSGLGSVTQYF. The CDR3 nucleotides are TGCGCCAGCAGCTTGCATACTAGCGGGTTGGGCTCCGTGACCCAGTACTTC.

The genes are TRBV2 and TRBJ1-4; 8 bases line up with TRBD1. Germline assignment: CDR1 SNHLY and CDR2 FYNNEI. This CDR3 is built from 16 residues. Trimming at V came to 9 bases and at J to 5 bases, leaving 14 bases not matched to a gene. CDR3 coding DNA: TGTGCCAGTTCAGGGACAGGAAAGACAAAAAATGAAAAACTGTTTTTT. This codes for CASSGTGKTKNEKLFF.

V gene TRBV7-3 combines with J gene TRBJ2-3, with 13 bases matching TRBD2. The CDR3 extends over 15 amino acids. Losses at the gene ends were 4 bases for V and 9 bases for J; bases not matched to a gene: 7. Per germline, CDR1 SGHTA and CDR2 FQGTGA. The CDR3 coding sequence is TGTGCCAGCAGCTCCTCCGGGACTAGCGGGGAGACGCAGTATTTT. It translates to CASSSSGTSGETQYF.

The J gene is TRBJ2-1, the V gene TRBV7-3; 7 bases are shared with TRBD1. Germline-derived CDR1 and CDR2 are SGHTA and FQGTGA. V trimming: 5 bases; J trimming: 6 bases; junction bases outside the gene matches: 4. This CDR3 contains 13 residues. The CDR3 sequence: CASSLTGANEQFF. In DNA form, the CDR3 reads TGTGCCAGCAGCCTTACAGGGGCCAATGAGCAGTTCTTC.

The chain is built from TRBV15 and TRBJ2-2; D is undetermined. V was clipped by 7 bases and J by 0 bases, with 12 bases between them. The germline gives CDR1 LNHNV, CDR2 YYDKDF (reference sequence). This CDR3 contains 15 residues. CDR3 in amino acids: CATTKDISNTGELFF. Here the CDR3 DNA reads TGTGCCACCACCAAAGACATCTCGAACACCGGGGAGCTGTTTTTT.

J is TRBJ1-5 and V is TRBV11-2; TRBD1 might be the D (6 bases). Looked up from germline, CDR1 is SGHAT and CDR2 is FQNNGV. V lost 0 bases to trimming and J lost 16 bases, with 16 bases between them. This CDR3 has 13 amino acids. CDR3 region: CASSLDRGGLVHF. The CDR3 DNA reads TGTGCCAGCAGCTTAGATCGAGGGGGGTTGGTCCATTTT. Full variable domain (outside the CDR3, taken from reference TRBV11-2 and TRBJ1-5): EAGVAQSPRYKIIEKRQSVAFWCNPISGHATLYWYQQILGQGPKLLIQFQNNGVVDDSQLPKDRFSAERLKGVDSTLKIQPAKLEDSAVYLCASSLDRGGLVHFGDGTRLSIL.

A single count supports this clone. The V and J genes are TRBV9 and TRBJ2-1; 9 bases line up with TRBD2. J was trimmed by 5 bases and V by 0 bases; bases with no gene match: 3. There are 15 residues in the CDR3. From germline, CDR1 is SGDLS and CDR2 YYNGEE. The CDR3 DNA reads as TGTGCCAGCAGCGTAGTTGCGGGAGGGGACAATGAGCAGTTCTTC. Encoded protein: CASSVVAGGDNEQFF.

The sample holds a few counts of this clone. The V gene is TRBV7-6, the J gene TRBJ2-7; D is possibly TRBD2 (7 bases). V lost 1 base and J lost 2, with 9 bases in between. The germline CDR1 and CDR2 sequences are SGHVS and FNYEAQ. This CDR3 region has 14 residues. The CDR3 region has the DNA TGTGCCAGCAGCTTAGACGGGGGGCCCTACGAGCAGTACTTC. Translated: CASSLDGGPYEQYF.

The chain is built from TRBV15 and TRBJ2-5; D call uncertain. Germline V gene sequence: CDR1 LNHNV, CDR2 YYDKDF (reference sequence). The V and J ends lost 0 bases and 3 bases respectively, with 8 bases between them. There are 14 residues in the CDR3. The CDR3 region has the DNA TGTGCCACCAGCAGAGATAATGGTAAAGAGACCCAGTACTTC. Its protein product is CATSRDNGKETQYF.

This clone was observed once. This chain uses TRBV6-1 with TRBJ1-5; D unresolved. The V and J ends lost 7 bases and 3 bases respectively, with 16 bases between them. Germline CDR1 reads MNHNS; CDR2 reads SASEGT. This CDR3 has 15 residues. The CDR3 spells CASNQDTANNQPQHF. The CDR3 coding sequence is TGTGCCAGCAATCAAGACACCGCCAACAATCAGCCCCAGCATTTT.